The rows below give T cell receptor beta chains drawn from one sample of a study of technical replicates of blood from a few donors. Clones were sequenced by immunoSEQ multiplex PCR, and TCRdb holds only the in-frame ones, with some missing. Of 70,000 to 95,000 clones listed, around 95% are singletons. Material for sequencing was T cells isolated from PBMCs. These receptors were obtained from a human donor in good health. Each CDR3 is given with its conserved first and last residue. Each record gives: J gene, CDR3 length, clone size, D gene, V gene, CDR3 protein, CDR3 DNA. A D gene is named only where the DNA matches it firmly. The size field is filled for only some rows; it gives once, few, many or a size class.

>TRBJ1-3|15|few|TRBD1|TRBV19
CASSLWDSSGNTIYF
TGTGCCAGTAGTTTGTGGGACAGCTCTGGAAACACCATATATTTT
>TRBJ2-3|14|.|.|TRBV7-6
CASSLVGGADTQYF
TGTGCCAGCAGCTTAGTCGGCGGCGCAGATACGCAGTATTTT
>TRBJ2-1|16|.|TRBD2|TRBV25-1
CASSESEGGTYNEQFF
TGTGCCAGCAGCGAATCAGAGGGAGGGACCTACAATGAGCAGTTCTTC
>TRBJ2-7|16|.|TRBD1|TRBV6-6
CASREPGTAQSYEQYF
TGTGCCAGCAGGGAACCGGGGACAGCCCAATCTTACGAGCAGTACTTC
>TRBJ1-6|18|.|.|TRBV21-1
CASSKALDRRSYNSPLHF
TGTGCCAGCAGCAAAGCGCTCGACAGGCGCTCCTATAATTCACCCCTCCACTTT
>TRBJ2-5|12|few|.|TRBV14
CASGGTAGTQYF
TGTGCCAGCGGGGGGACAGCCGGGACCCAGTACTTC
>TRBJ2-4|16|.|.|TRBV5-1
CASSLEAGTTKNIQYF
TGCGCCAGCAGCTTGGAAGCCGGGACAACCAAAAACATTCAGTACTTC
>TRBJ2-1|15|.|TRBD2|TRBV2
CASRDTSGGANEQFF
TGTGCCAGCAGAGACACTAGCGGGGGGGCCAATGAGCAGTTCTTC
>TRBJ1-2|14|.|TRBD1|TRBV2
CASSGRTGGNGYTF
TGTGCCAGCAGTGGTCGGACAGGTGGTAATGGCTACACCTTC
>TRBJ2-1|14|.|TRBD2|TRBV4-2
CASSRTSGRAEQFF
TGTGCCAGCAGCCGCACTAGCGGGAGGGCTGAGCAGTTCTTC
>TRBJ2-4|14|.|.|TRBV29-1
CSVELGQAKNIQYF
TGCAGCGTTGAATTAGGACAGGCCAAAAACATTCAGTACTTC
>TRBJ2-1|15|.|TRBD2|TRBV4-1
CASSQDQLAGNEQFF
TGCGCCAGCAGCCAAGATCAACTAGCGGGAAATGAGCAGTTCTTC
>TRBJ1-1|11|once|TRBD1|TRBV20-1
CSARVPGGDFF
TGCAGTGCTAGAGTCCCAGGGGGCGATTTCTTT
>TRBJ1-2|15|.|TRBD1|TRBV11-2
CASSLGQGGNYGYTF
TGTGCCAGCAGCTTGGGACAGGGGGGAAACTATGGCTACACCTTC
>TRBJ2-7|12|.|.|TRBV4-1
CASSPRVGEQYF
TGCGCCAGCAGCCCACGGGTGGGCGAGCAGTACTTC
>TRBJ1-2|13|.|.|TRBV11-3
CASSLIGGNGYTF
TGTGCCAGCAGCTTAATAGGGGGTAATGGCTACACCTTC
>TRBJ2-1|18|.|TRBD2|TRBV7-2
CASSLPLAGGLRYNEQFF
TGTGCCAGCAGCTTACCACTAGCGGGAGGGCTTCGCTACAATGAGCAGTTCTTC
>TRBJ1-2|15|.|.|TRBV6-5
CASSYSGITNYGYTF
TGTGCCAGCAGTTACTCGGGCATTACTAACTATGGCTACACCTTC
>TRBJ1-3|15|.|TRBD1|TRBV5-6
CASSSTGGSGNTIYF
TGTGCCAGCAGCTCCACAGGGGGCTCTGGAAACACCATATATTTT
>TRBJ2-2|18|.|TRBD2|TRBV11-1
CASSPPGLAGEGTGELFF
TGTGCCAGCAGCCCCCCGGGACTAGCGGGAGAAGGCACCGGGGAGCTGTTTTTT
>TRBJ2-1|15|.|TRBD1|TRBV5-5
CASSSPGQALDEQFF
TGTGCCAGCAGCTCACCGGGACAGGCCTTGGATGAGCAGTTCTTC
>TRBJ2-2|13|.|.|TRBV28
CASRPTNTGELFF
TGTGCCAGCAGACCTACTAACACCGGGGAGCTGTTTTTT
>TRBJ2-7|14|.|TRBD2|TRBV7-9
CASSGSGMNYEQYF
TGTGCCAGCAGCGGTAGCGGGATGAACTACGAGCAGTACTTC
>TRBJ2-7|12|.|.|TRBV7-9
CASSLPAGEQYF
TGTGCCAGCAGCCTCCCGGCGGGGGAGCAGTACTTC
>TRBJ1-1|14|.|.|TRBV9
CASSVGGVNTEAFF
TGTGCCAGCAGCGTAGGAGGCGTGAACACTGAAGCTTTCTTT
>TRBJ1-2|17|.|TRBD1|TRBV18
CASSPGFTGAEDYGYTF
TGTGCCAGCTCACCGGGGTTCACAGGGGCGGAGGACTATGGCTACACCTTC
>TRBJ2-3|16|.|TRBD1|TRBV11-2
CASSLDTGVSTDTQYF
TGTGCCAGCAGCTTAGACACAGGGGTTAGCACAGATACGCAGTATTTT
>TRBJ2-3|13|.|.|TRBV5-4
CASSLDSTDTQYF
TGTGCCAGCAGCTTGGATAGTACAGATACGCAGTATTTT
>TRBJ2-1|15|.|TRBD2|TRBV19
CASSPVAGGVDEQFF
TGTGCCAGTAGTCCTGTAGCGGGAGGAGTCGATGAGCAGTTCTTC
>TRBJ1-1|13|.|.|TRBV6-5
CASSLTVNTEAFF
TGTGCCAGCAGCCTGACAGTGAACACTGAAGCTTTCTTT
>TRBJ2-1|15|.|TRBD1|TRBV5-8
CASSEPGTGANEQFF
TGTGCCAGCAGCGAGCCCGGGACAGGGGCTAATGAGCAGTTCTTC
>TRBJ2-7|11|.|.|TRBV11-2
CASSSYYEQYF
TGTGCCAGCAGCTCTTACTACGAGCAGTACTTC
>TRBJ2-2|15|.|.|TRBV5-1
CASSLASSNTGELFF
TGCGCCAGCAGCTTGGCTAGCAGTAACACCGGGGAGCTGTTTTTT
>TRBJ1-2|13|.|.|TRBV5-4
CASSLVGQYGYTF
TGTGCCAGCAGCTTGGTAGGACAGTATGGCTACACCTTC
>TRBJ1-4|16|.|TRBD1|TRBV11-2
CASSVMGTGGGEKLFF
TGTGCCAGCAGCGTCATGGGGACAGGGGGAGGCGAAAAACTGTTTTTT